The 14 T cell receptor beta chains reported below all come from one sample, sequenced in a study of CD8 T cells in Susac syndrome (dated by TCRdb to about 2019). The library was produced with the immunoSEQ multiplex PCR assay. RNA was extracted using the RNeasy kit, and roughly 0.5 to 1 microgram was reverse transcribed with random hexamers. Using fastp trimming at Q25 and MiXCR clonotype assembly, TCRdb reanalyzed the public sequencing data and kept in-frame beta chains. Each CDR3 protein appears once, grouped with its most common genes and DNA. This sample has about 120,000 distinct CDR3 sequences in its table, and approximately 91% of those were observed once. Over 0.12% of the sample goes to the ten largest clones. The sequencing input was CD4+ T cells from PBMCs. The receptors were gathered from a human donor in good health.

CDR3 nucleotides: TGTGCCAGCAGCTCACAGGGTTCATACACCGGGGAGCTGTTTTTT. Residues: CASSSQGSYTGELFF. V is TRBV7-8 and J is TRBJ2-2; D possibly corresponds to TRBD1 (6 bases). Looked up from germline, CDR1 is SGHVS and CDR2 is FQNEAQ. The CDR3 totals 15 residues. V lost 4 bases and J lost 3, with 12 bases in between. Looking up the rest from reference TRBV7-8 and TRBJ2-2 gives the full variable domain: GAGVSQSPRYKVAKRGQDVALRCDPISGHVSLFWYQQALGQGPEFLTYFQNEAQLDKSGLPSDRFFAERPEGSVSTLKIQRTQQEDSAVYLCASSSQGSYTGELFFGEGSRLTVL.

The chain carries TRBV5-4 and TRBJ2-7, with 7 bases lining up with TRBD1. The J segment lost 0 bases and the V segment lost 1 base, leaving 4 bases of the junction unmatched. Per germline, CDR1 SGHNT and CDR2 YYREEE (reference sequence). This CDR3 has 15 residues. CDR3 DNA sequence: TGTGCCAGCAGCTTGAAACAGGGGAACTCCTACGAGCAGTACTTC. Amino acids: CASSLKQGNSYEQYF.

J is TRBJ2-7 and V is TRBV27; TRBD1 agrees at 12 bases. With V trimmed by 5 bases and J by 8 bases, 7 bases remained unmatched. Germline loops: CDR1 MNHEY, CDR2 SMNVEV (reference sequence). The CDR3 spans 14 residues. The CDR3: CASSTRDRGQQQYF. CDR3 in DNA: TGTGCCAGCAGTACCCGGGACAGGGGGCAACAGCAGTACTTC.

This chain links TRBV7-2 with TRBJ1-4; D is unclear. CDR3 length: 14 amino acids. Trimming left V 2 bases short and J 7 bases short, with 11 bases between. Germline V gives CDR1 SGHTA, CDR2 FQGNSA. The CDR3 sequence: CASSLRGYGEKLFF. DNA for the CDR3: TGTGCCAGCAGCTTACGAGGGTACGGTGAAAAACTGTTTTTT.

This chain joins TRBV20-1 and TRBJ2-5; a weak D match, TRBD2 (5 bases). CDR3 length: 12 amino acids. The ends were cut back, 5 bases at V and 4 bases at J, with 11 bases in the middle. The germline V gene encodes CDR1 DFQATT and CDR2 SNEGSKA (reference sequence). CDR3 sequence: CSAARVPETQYF. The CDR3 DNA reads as TGCAGTGCTGCGCGGGTTCCAGAGACCCAGTACTTC.

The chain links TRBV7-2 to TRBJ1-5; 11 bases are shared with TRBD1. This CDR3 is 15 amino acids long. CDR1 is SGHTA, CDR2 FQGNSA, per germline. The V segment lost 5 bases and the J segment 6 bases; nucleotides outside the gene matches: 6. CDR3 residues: CASSPRDRGSQPQHF. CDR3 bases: TGTGCCAGCAGCCCCAGGGACAGGGGGAGTCAGCCCCAGCATTTT.

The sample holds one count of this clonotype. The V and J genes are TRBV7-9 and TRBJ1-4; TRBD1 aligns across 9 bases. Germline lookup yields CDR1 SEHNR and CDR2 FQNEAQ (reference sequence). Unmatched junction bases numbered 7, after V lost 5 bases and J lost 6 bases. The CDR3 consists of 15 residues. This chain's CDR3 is CASSGPGTGYEKLFF. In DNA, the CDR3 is TGTGCCAGCAGCGGACCCGGGACAGGGTATGAAAAACTGTTTTTT.

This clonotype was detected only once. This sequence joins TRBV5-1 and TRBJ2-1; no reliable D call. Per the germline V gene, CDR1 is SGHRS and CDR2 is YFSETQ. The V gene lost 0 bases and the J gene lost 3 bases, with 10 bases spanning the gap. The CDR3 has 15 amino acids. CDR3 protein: CASSLGPTNYNEQFF. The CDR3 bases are TGCGCCAGCAGCTTGGGACCAACGAACTACAATGAGCAGTTCTTC.

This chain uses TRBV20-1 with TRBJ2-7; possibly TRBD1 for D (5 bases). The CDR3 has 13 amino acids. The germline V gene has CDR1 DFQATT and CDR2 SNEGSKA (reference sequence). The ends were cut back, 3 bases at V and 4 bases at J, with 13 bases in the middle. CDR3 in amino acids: CSASGQGSYEQYF. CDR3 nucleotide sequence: TGCAGTGCTAGCGGTCAGGGAAGTTACGAGCAGTACTTC.

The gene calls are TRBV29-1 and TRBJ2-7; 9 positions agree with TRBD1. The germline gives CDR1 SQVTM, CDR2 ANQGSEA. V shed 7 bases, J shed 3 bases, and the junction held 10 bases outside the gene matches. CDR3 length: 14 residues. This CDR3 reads CSAQSPGQGYEQYF. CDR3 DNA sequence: TGCAGCGCCCAATCACCGGGACAGGGCTACGAGCAGTACTTC.

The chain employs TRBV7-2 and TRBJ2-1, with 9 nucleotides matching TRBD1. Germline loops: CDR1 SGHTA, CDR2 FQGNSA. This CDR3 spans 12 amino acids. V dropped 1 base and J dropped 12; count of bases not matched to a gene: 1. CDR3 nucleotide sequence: TGTGCCAGCAGCTTAGGACAGGGGGGGCAGTTCTTC. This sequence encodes CASSLGQGGQFF.

The CDR3 DNA reads as TGCAGCGTCGAGGGCCAGGGGTCAAAGACCGGGGAGCTGTTTTTT. This sequence encodes CSVEGQGSKTGELFF. The chain carries TRBV29-1 and TRBJ2-2; maybe TRBD1 (6 bases). Trimming took 6 bases from V and 5 from J, leaving 19 bases between them. Germline values: CDR1 SQVTM, CDR2 ANQGSEA. CDR3 length equals 15 residues.

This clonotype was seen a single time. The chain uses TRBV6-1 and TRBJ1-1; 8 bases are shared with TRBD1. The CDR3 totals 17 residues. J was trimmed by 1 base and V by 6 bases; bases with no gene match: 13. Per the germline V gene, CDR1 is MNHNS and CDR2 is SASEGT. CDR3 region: CASSQAGTGFPNTEAFF. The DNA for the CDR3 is TGTGCCAGCAGCCAGGCCGGGACAGGCTTCCCGAACACTGAAGCTTTCTTT.

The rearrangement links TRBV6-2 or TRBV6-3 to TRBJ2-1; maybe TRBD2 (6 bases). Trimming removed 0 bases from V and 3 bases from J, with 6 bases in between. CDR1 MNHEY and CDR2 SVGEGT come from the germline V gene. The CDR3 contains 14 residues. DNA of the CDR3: TGTGCCAGCAGTTACTCGGGGGGCTACAATGAGCAGTTCTTC. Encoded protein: CASSYSGGYNEQFF.